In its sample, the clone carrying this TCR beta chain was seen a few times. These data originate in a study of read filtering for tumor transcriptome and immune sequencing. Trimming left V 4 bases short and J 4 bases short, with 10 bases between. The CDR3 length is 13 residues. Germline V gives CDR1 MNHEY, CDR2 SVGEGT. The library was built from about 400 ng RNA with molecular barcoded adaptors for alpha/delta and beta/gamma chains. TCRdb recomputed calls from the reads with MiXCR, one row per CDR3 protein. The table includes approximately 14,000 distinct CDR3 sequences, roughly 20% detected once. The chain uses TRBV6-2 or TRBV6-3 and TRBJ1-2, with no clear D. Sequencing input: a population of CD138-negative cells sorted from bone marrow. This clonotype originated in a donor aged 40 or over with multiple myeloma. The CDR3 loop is CASSSPMGYGYTF. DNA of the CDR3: TGTGCCAGCAGTTCACCGATGGGCTATGGCTACACCTTC.